The text below deals with one T cell receptor beta chain. No antigen is known for it. Base-call qualities are not available, and no considerably larger clone is one nucleotide away. The immunoSEQ Assay, a bias-controlled multiplex PCR, was used to amplify TCRbeta CDR3 regions from genomic DNA. The authors' analysis ran thus. Nucleated cell counts per sample were estimated from amplification of reference gene primers within the assay. To quantify the absolute abundance of each unique TCRbeta CDR3 rearrangement, sequence reads were collapsed and filtered. For each sample, productive Simpson clonality was calculated by taking the square root of Simpson's diversity index across productive rearrangements. The clones in this table, taken by TCRdb from immuneACCESS, are in-frame only. Not every clone is retained; where verified, under half of the shortfall comes from an unresolved V gene, and the cause of the rest is unknown. V and J calls plus clone size are reproduced from that table; the DNA served to infer D and trimming. This sample lists tens of thousands of clones; 70% to 90% were detected once. The top ten clonotypes cover around 32% of the sample.

This sample is part of a study of blood T cell repertoires in COVID-19 (dated by TCRdb to 2019 to 2021). For the study in its entirety: Collaborator samples came from the United States, Italy and Spain and covered acute and convalescent phases of COVID-19. The material from the prospective study consisted of cDNA or gDNA derived from T cells, B-cell-depleted T cells, or PBMCs. Deeply sampled blood TCRbeta repertoires from subjects exposed to, actively infected with, or recovered from COVID-19 were included in the dataset. The repertoires were released in a freely available public database meant as a resource for research on the immune response to SARS-CoV-2. Samples came from the ongoing ImmuneRACE study (first 160 participants) plus 1,254 subjects from 6 global collaborators. Sample metadata almost always included a de-identified subject ID, COVID-19 status, age in years and sex. Where available, HLA class I and class II types were taken from metadata supplied by the sample provider and were not determined by assay-based typing.

The junction carries 19 bases between V and J, which are trimmed by 0 bases and 6 bases respectively. The CDR3, from cysteine to phenylalanine, totals 17 residues. CDR3 DNA is the only sequence kept; it has 51 bases, read in frame from the first base. The germline V gene provides CDR1 LGHNA and CDR2 YSLEER. In Seattle, one collaborating source enrolled patients while the infection was active and tracked those patients longitudinally over the course of disease. Collaborating institutions collected whole blood in K2EDTA tubes following their own protocols. For TCRbeta analysis, collaborators shipped samples in one of three forms: frozen whole blood, isolated PBMCs, or DNA extracted from either of those sample types. Results and caveats for the whole study, not just this receptor: Clinical and demographic metadata were provided uncurated, with the amount varying by source and participant.

The V and J genes are TRBV4-3 and TRBJ2-3; a tentative D call is TRBD1 (6 bases match). Specimen: peripheral blood. The TCR was taken from an elderly woman with COVID-19, enrolled during active disease. The nucleotide sequence is TGCGCCAGCAGCCAAGAAACAGGGCATTTGCAAAGGGATACGCAGTATTTT. Its translation is CASSQETGHLQRDTQYF.